Reported below is one TCR beta chain. Its antigen remains unknown. Blood RNA originated from unsorted whole blood, with germline DNA additionally extracted. Chronic HBV infection, which was untreated, was present in the patients. Prior to the surgical procedure, around 3.9 milliliters of peripheral blood were collected. With a constant-region primer, TCR beta cDNA was made from 450 to 500 ng of total RNA. It was through three nested multiplex PCR rounds of slightly modified ARM-PCR that TCR beta libraries arose. Researchers ran the first two PCR rounds for roughly 11 cycles each with TRBV1-TRBV30 forward primers and a C-beta reverse primer. MiXCR, run by TCRdb on the multiplex PCR reads, gives a single entry per CDR3 protein. The table records 300,000 to 400,000 distinct CDR3 sequences, approximately 65% of them present only once. The CDR3 sequence is 17 residues long. CDR1 SGHKS and CDR2 YYEKEE come from the germline V gene (reference sequence). V shed 2 bases, J shed 1 base, and the junction held 7 bases outside the gene matches.

These data belong to a study of tumor-infiltrating lymphocytes in primary liver carcinoma. Study-wide background: Sequenced samples came back with roughly 3.5 to 7.5 million productive TCRbeta reads, and the counts looked alike across tissue types. Regarding the study as a whole: With p = 0.039, the top-250-clone fraction in tumors significantly exceeded that in blood.

The sequence came from a man between 40 and 49 years old with primary liver carcinoma and hepatitis B virus infection. The V gene is TRBV5-5, the J gene TRBJ1-3; TRBD1 aligns across 9 bases. The specimen sequenced was peripheral blood. The CDR3 region has the DNA TGTGCCAGCAGCTTCGGACAGGGGCCGTTTTCTGGAAACACCATATATTTT. Encoded protein: CASSFGQGPFSGNTIYF.